This entry lists 27 T cell receptor beta chains sequenced from one sample in a study of control samples from healthy donors and cancer patients. The repertoire was sequenced with immunoSEQ multiplex PCR; TCRdb's copy has only in-frame clones and lacks some. The repertoire has 150,000 to 180,000 clones, just under 95% of them found once; the top ten carry 5.7%. Material for sequencing was blood. The receptors derive from a middle-aged man in good health.

The CDR3 loop reads CASSEYRSGANVLTF. The CDR3 nucleotides are TGTGCCAGCAGCGAATACAGGTCTGGGGCCAACGTCCTGACTTTC. V gene TRBV9 combines with J gene TRBJ2-6; the D gene is possibly TRBD1 (5 bases). The CDR3 totals 15 residues. Per germline, CDR1 SGDLS and CDR2 YYNGEE. Trimming cost V 3 bases and J 1 base, with 8 bases left between them.

This chain uses TRBV30 with TRBJ1-4, with unresolved D. The CDR3 is 14 amino acids. Per germline, CDR1 GTSNPN and CDR2 SVGIG (reference sequence). V lost 0 bases and J lost 5, with 10 bases in between. The chain's CDR3 is CAWSVSTYNEKLFF. The CDR3 nucleotides are TGTGCCTGGAGTGTATCCACCTACAATGAAAAACTGTTTTTT. The full variable domain, completed using reference TRBV30 and TRBJ1-4, is SQTIHQWPATLVQPVGSPLSLECTVEGTSNPNLYWYRQAAGRGLQLLFYSVGIGQISSEVPQNLSASRPQDRQFILSSKKLLLSDSGFYLCAWSVSTYNEKLFFGSGTQLSVL.

The rearrangement links TRBV11-3 to TRBJ1-1; unclear D gene. V lost 0 bases, J lost 2 bases, and 10 bases lay in between. In germline, CDR1 is SGHNT, CDR2 YENEEA. This CDR3 contains 15 residues. In DNA form, the CDR3 reads TGTGCCAGCAGCTTAGATAGCAGCGGTAACACTGAAGCTTTCTTT. It is translated as CASSLDSSGNTEAFF.

The chain employs TRBV7-9 and TRBJ2-2; 9 bases map to TRBD1. With 5 bases clipped from V and 5 bases from J, the junction kept 6 bases outside the gene matches. Germline V gene lookup returns CDR1 SEHNR and CDR2 FQNEAQ (reference sequence). CDR3 size: 15 residues. This chain's CDR3 is CASSPDRGVTGELFF. Here the CDR3 DNA reads TGTGCCAGCAGCCCGGACAGGGGAGTGACCGGGGAGCTGTTTTTT.

This sequence joins TRBV11-3 and TRBJ2-1; maybe TRBD2 (7 bases). Trimming removed 5 bases from V and 6 bases from J, with 14 bases in between. Germline lookup yields CDR1 SGHNT and CDR2 YENEEA. This CDR3 has 14 residues. The CDR3 spells CASSPRAGANEQFF. The CDR3 DNA is TGTGCCAGCAGCCCTAGGGCGGGGGCCAATGAGCAGTTCTTC. Using reference TRBV11-3 and TRBJ2-1 for the parts outside the CDR3, the full variable domain is EAGVVQSPRYKIIEKKQPVAFWCNPISGHNTLYWYLQNLGQGPELLIRYENEEAVDDSQLPKDRFSAERLKGVDSTLKIQPAELGDSAVYLCASSPRAGANEQFFGPGTRLTVL.

This chain joins TRBV6-2 or TRBV6-3 and TRBJ2-2, with TRBD2 as a possible D gene (5 bases). Germline loops: CDR1 MNHEY, CDR2 SVGEGT. The CDR3 length is 16 residues. Between the trimmed V and J ends, which lost 5 bases and 3 bases, there was a span of 16 bases. For the CDR3, the DNA is TGTGCCAGCAGTCCCCTAGGGAGAGTAGACACCGGGGAGCTGTTTTTT. It codes for CASSPLGRVDTGELFF.

This chain uses TRBV6-5 with TRBJ2-7; possibly TRBD1 for D (5 bases). The germline V and J ends were trimmed by 10 bases and 0 bases, with 10 bases remaining between them. CDR1 is MNHEY, CDR2 SVGAGI, per germline. This CDR3 has 12 amino acids. The CDR3 region has the DNA TGTGCCACTAGACAGAGCTCCTACGAGCAGTACTTC. Protein product: CATRQSSYEQYF.

This chain connects TRBV12-3 or TRBV12-4 to TRBJ2-5, with TRBD1 as a possible D gene (5 bases). CDR3 size: 13 residues. Trimming removed 9 bases from V and 5 bases from J, with 16 bases in between. The chain's CDR3 is CASTKGAWETQYF. In DNA, the CDR3 is TGTGCCAGTACTAAAGGGGCGTGGGAGACCCAGTACTTC.

A single count supports this clone. The rearrangement joins TRBV7-8 to TRBJ1-1, with D unresolved. Trimming removed 1 base at V and 0 bases at J, with 6 bases between. The germline V gene encodes CDR1 SGHVS and CDR2 FQNEAQ. The CDR3 has 14 amino acids. CDR3: CASSLDTLNTEAFF. As DNA, the CDR3 is TGTGCCAGCAGCTTAGACACTTTGAACACTGAAGCTTTCTTT.

The genes are TRBV27 and TRBJ2-2, with 7 bases fitting TRBD2. J was trimmed by 2 bases and V by 6 bases; bases with no gene match: 6. The CDR3 consists of 15 residues. Germline lookup yields CDR1 MNHEY and CDR2 SMNVEV (reference sequence). The DNA for the CDR3 is TGTGCCAGCAGAAAGTGGGGGGGAAACACCGGGGAGCTGTTTTTT. Translation: CASRKWGGNTGELFF.

V and J are TRBV5-1 and TRBJ1-1; D is unresolved. V lost 4 bases to trimming and J lost 1 base, with 5 bases between them. The CDR3 has 12 residues. The germline gives CDR1 SGHRS, CDR2 YFSETQ. In DNA form, the CDR3 reads TGCGCCAGCAGCGGAAAGAACACTGAAGCTTTCTTT. It yields the protein CASSGKNTEAFF. The variable domain in full, with the rest retrieved from reference TRBV5-1 and TRBJ1-1, is KAGVTQTPRYLIKTRGQQVTLSCSPISGHRSVSWYQQTPGQGLQFLFEYFSETQRNKGNFPGRFSGRQFSNSRSEMNVSTLELGDSALYLCASSGKNTEAFFGQGTRLTVV.

The genes are TRBV19 and TRBJ2-7, with 8 bases that match TRBD1. Per the germline V gene, CDR1 is LNHDA and CDR2 is SQIVND (reference sequence). The CDR3 has 15 residues. With 6 bases clipped from V and 2 bases from J, the junction kept 9 bases outside the gene matches. The CDR3 sequence: CASSEDRVEPYEQYF. The CDR3 DNA follows: TGTGCCAGTAGCGAGGACAGGGTTGAACCCTACGAGCAGTACTTC.

A single count supports this clone. The chain carries TRBV18 and TRBJ1-1; possibly TRBD1 for D (5 bases). V lost 5 bases, J lost 2 bases, and 12 bases lay in between. Germline lookup yields CDR1 KGHSH and CDR2 LQKENI. This CDR3 comprises 14 residues. CDR3 bases: TGTGCCAGCTCATTAGGGGCAGTCAACACTGAAGCTTTCTTT. This translates into CASSLGAVNTEAFF.

The chain carries TRBV3-1 (or the pseudogene TRBV3-2) and TRBJ1-1; D is undetermined. Per germline, CDR1 LGHDT and CDR2 YNNKEL (reference sequence). The CDR3 is 13 amino acids. Trimming took off 4 bases at V and 1 base at J, with 7 bases between the two ends. For the CDR3, the DNA is TGTGCCAGCAGCCGTCGGGAGAACACTGAAGCTTTCTTT. Translating gives CASSRRENTEAFF.

As to this clone: Other DNA sequences in the same sample also yield this CDR3. This rearrangement joins TRBV19 to TRBJ1-5; the D is unclear. CDR3 length: 13 amino acids. Germline V lookup: CDR1 LNHDA, CDR2 SQIVND (reference sequence). With 3 bases removed from V and 2 bases from J, the gap between germline ends came to 5 bases. DNA of the CDR3: TGTGCCAGTAGTATTGGAGGCAATCAGCCCCAGCATTTT. This codes for CASSIGGNQPQHF. Full variable domain (outside the CDR3, taken from reference TRBV19 and TRBJ1-5): DGGITQSPKYLFRKEGQNVTLSCEQNLNHDAMYWYRQDPGQGLRLIYYSQIVNDFQKGDIAEGYSVSREKKESFPLTVTSAQKNPTAFYLCASSIGGNQPQHFGDGTRLSIL.

The V gene is TRBV6-5, the J gene TRBJ1-6; tentative D call: TRBD1 (6 bases). Germline values: CDR1 MNHEY, CDR2 SVGAGI. Trimming pared 0 bases from V and 9 bases from J, leaving 9 bases between. This CDR3 comprises 14 residues. Here the CDR3 reads CASSYSRGTSPLHF. CDR3 bases: TGTGCCAGCAGTTACTCGAGGGGGACTTCACCCCTCCACTTT.

Comment on this clone: The same CDR3 also results from other DNA sequences found in this sample. The chain uses TRBV19 and TRBJ1-1; possible D gene TRBD1, 5 bases. CDR3 length equals 13 residues. Per germline, CDR1 LNHDA and CDR2 SQIVND (reference sequence). V was cut by 1 base and J by 4 bases, with 7 bases left in between. In DNA form, the CDR3 reads TGTGCCAGTAGTATAGCGGGGGGCACTGAAGCTTTCTTT. It specifies CASSIAGGTEAFF.

V usage is TRBV27 and J usage is TRBJ1-1, with D tentatively TRBD1 (5 bases). This CDR3 is built from 14 residues. Trimming pared 11 bases from V and 3 bases from J, leaving 19 bases between. From germline, CDR1 is MNHEY and CDR2 SMNVEV (reference sequence). This CDR3 is CASLSGGGDTEAFF. The CDR3 DNA reads as TGTGCCTCGTTGTCCGGTGGGGGAGACACTGAAGCTTTCTTT.

The chain couples TRBV27 to TRBJ2-1; D unresolved. V shed 4 bases and J shed 7 bases, with 14 bases lying between them. The germline V gene has CDR1 MNHEY and CDR2 SMNVEV (reference sequence). The CDR3 consists of 14 residues. The CDR3 loop reads CASSSPVGFNEQFF. The CDR3 coding sequence is TGTGCCAGCAGTTCTCCGGTCGGGTTTAATGAGCAGTTCTTC.

This clone was counted only a few times. This sequence joins TRBV13 and TRBJ2-7; D may be TRBD1 or TRBD2 (5 bases each). Germline V CDR1 and CDR2: PRHDT, FYEKMQ (reference sequence). The V gene lost 1 base and the J gene lost 2 bases, with 12 bases spanning the gap. This CDR3 is built from 15 residues. The chain's CDR3 is CASSLVGTSTYEQYF. CDR3 bases: TGTGCCAGCAGCTTAGTTGGGACGTCCACCTACGAGCAGTACTTC.

J is TRBJ1-1 and V is TRBV27; D is unresolved. This CDR3 has 16 residues. V was cut by 5 bases and J by 0 bases, with 16 bases left in between. Germline V gene sequence: CDR1 MNHEY, CDR2 SMNVEV (reference sequence). The CDR3 spells CASSLYPGDMNTEAFF. The CDR3, as DNA: TGTGCCAGCAGTCTTTACCCCGGGGATATGAACACTGAAGCTTTCTTT.

The sample holds one count of this clone. The V gene is TRBV4-1, the J gene TRBJ2-7, with 8 bases identical to TRBD1. Germline-derived CDR1 and CDR2 are MGHRA and YSYEKL. Trimming removed 1 base from V and 7 bases from J; junction bases left unmatched: 9. The CDR3 loop spans 15 amino acids. CDR3 DNA: TGCGCCAGCAGCCAAGCTGTGACAGGGGTCGGGGAGCAGTACTTC. This sequence encodes CASSQAVTGVGEQYF.

The rearrangement uses TRBV9 and TRBJ2-2, with 9 bases matching TRBD2. This CDR3 is built from 16 residues. CDR1 SGDLS and CDR2 YYNGEE come from the germline V gene. V was clipped by 0 bases and J by 6 bases; unmatched bases: 6. CDR3 region: CASSVGLAGSAGELFF. DNA for the CDR3: TGTGCCAGCAGCGTAGGTCTAGCGGGGTCGGCCGGGGAGCTGTTTTTT.

This clone was recorded only once. J is TRBJ2-3 and V is TRBV24-1; 7 bases line up with TRBD1. CDR1 is KGHDR and CDR2 is SFDVKD in the germline V gene. The CDR3 is 16 residues long. V lost 4 bases and J lost 0; bases outside the gene matches: 6. The CDR3 spells CATSEARQGSTDTQYF. The DNA for the CDR3 is TGTGCCACCAGTGAAGCAAGACAGGGAAGCACAGATACGCAGTATTTT.

The chain carries TRBV27 and TRBJ1-2, with D uncertain. In germline, CDR1 is MNHEY, CDR2 SMNVEV (reference sequence). V was trimmed by 3 bases and J by 0 bases, leaving 8 bases between them. The CDR3 loop spans 14 amino acids. The CDR3 DNA sequence: TGTGCCAGCAGTTTCAATCGGGCTAACTATGGCTACACCTTC. This encodes CASSFNRANYGYTF.

The rearrangement links TRBV19 to TRBJ2-1; 8 bases fit TRBD2. Germline V gives CDR1 LNHDA, CDR2 SQIVND (reference sequence). Trimming at V came to 6 bases and at J to 7 bases, leaving 8 bases not matched to a gene. This CDR3 is 14 amino acids long. CDR3 nucleotide sequence: TGTGCCAGTAGCCCGGGGGGGGCTCGTAATGAGCAGTTCTTC. Its translation: CASSPGGARNEQFF.

This sequence joins TRBV19 and TRBJ1-1, with 11 bases aligning to TRBD1. There are 15 residues in the CDR3. Germline CDR1 and CDR2: LNHDA and SQIVND (reference sequence). V gave up 5 bases and J gave up 1 base; unmatched junction bases: 3. CDR3 nucleotide sequence: TGTGCCAGTAGTGCCGGGACAGGGGGGAACACTGAAGCTTTCTTT. Its protein is CASSAGTGGNTEAFF.